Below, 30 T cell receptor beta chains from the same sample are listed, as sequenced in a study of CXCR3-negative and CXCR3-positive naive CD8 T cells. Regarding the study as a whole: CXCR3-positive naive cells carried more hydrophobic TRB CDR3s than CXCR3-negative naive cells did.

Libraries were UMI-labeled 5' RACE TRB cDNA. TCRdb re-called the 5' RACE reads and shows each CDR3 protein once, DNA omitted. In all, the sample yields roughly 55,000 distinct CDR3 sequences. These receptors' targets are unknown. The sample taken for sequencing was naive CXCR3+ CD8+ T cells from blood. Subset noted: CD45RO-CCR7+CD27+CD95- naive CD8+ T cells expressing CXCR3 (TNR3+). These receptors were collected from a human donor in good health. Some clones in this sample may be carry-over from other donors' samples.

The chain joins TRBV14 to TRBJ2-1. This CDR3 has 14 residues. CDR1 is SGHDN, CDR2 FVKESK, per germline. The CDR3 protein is CASSQDRSYNEQFF.

The CDR3 spells CASSQTDFTDTQYF. V and J are TRBV14 and TRBJ2-3; TCRdb names TRBD1, which stays unverified in the absence of DNA. The CDR3 contains 14 residues. Germline V CDR1 and CDR2: SGHDN, FVKESK.

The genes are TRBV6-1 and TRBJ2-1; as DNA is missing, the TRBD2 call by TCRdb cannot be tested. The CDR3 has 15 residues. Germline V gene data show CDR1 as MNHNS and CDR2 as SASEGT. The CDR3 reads CASRETSGGANEQFF.

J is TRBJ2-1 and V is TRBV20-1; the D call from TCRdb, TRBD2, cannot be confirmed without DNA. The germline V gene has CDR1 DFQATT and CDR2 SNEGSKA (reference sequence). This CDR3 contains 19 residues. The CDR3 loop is CSASGVPSGGRGWANEQFF.

CDR3 in amino acids: CSANVGVNTEAFF. The rearrangement links TRBV20-1 to TRBJ1-1. This CDR3 is built from 13 residues. The germline V gene has CDR1 DFQATT and CDR2 SNEGSKA (reference sequence).

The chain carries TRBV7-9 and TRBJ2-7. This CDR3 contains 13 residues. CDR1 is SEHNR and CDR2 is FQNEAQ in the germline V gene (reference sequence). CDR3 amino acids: CASSFELDYEQYF.

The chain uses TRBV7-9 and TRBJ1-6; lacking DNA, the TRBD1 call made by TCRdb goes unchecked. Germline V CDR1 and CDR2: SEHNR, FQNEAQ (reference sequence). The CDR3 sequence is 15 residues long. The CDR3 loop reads CASRSRDSENSPLHF.

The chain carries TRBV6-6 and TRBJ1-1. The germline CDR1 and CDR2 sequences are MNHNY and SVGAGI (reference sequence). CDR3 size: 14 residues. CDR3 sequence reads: CASSGELGPAEAFF.

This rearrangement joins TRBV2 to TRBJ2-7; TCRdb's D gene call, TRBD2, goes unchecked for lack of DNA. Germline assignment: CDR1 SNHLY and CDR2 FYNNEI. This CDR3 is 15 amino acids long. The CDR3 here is CASRMGLAVTYEQYF.

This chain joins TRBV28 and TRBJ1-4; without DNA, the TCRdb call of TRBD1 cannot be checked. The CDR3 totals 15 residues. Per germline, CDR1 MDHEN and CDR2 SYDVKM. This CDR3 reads CASSSASQGGEKLFF.

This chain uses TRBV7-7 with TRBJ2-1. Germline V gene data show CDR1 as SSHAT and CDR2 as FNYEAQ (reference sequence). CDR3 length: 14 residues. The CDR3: CASSLDRGHNEQFF.

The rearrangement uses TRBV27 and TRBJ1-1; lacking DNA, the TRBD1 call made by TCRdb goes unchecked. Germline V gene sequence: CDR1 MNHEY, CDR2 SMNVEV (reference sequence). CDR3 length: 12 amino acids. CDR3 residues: CATYGTSTEAFF.

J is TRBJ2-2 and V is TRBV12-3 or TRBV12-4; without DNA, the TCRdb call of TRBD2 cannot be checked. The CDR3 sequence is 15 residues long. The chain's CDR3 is CASSSDRPSTGELFF.

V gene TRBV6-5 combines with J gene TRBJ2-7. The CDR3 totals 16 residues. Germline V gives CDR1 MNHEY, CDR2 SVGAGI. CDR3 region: CASSYGSLGGSYEQYF.

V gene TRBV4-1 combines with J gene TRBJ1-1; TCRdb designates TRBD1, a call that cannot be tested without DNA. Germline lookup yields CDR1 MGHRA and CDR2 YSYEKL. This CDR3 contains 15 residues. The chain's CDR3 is CASSPLIGVNTEAFF.

The CDR3 sequence: CASSLTSVGYRGLSNQPQHF. The gene calls are TRBV7-3 and TRBJ1-5; absent DNA, TCRdb's TRBD1 call cannot be checked. From germline, CDR1 is SGHTA and CDR2 FQGTGA. The CDR3 spans 20 residues.

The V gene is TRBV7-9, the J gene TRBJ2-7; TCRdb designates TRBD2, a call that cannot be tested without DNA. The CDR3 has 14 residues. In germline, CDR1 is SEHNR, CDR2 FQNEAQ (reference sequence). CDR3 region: CASSLEGILHEQYF.

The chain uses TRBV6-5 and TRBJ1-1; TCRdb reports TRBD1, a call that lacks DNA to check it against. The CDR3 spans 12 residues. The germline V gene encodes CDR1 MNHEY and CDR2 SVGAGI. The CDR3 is CASSPDREEAFF.

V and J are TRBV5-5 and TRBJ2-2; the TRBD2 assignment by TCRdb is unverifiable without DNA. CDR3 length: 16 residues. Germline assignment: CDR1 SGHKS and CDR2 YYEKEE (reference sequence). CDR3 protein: CASSLGLAENTGELFF.

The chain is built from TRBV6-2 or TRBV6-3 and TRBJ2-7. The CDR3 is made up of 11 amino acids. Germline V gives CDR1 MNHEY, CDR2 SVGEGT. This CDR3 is CASSYADEQYF.

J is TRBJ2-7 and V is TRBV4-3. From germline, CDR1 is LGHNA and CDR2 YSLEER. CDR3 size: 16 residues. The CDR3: CASSQATANSSYEQYF.

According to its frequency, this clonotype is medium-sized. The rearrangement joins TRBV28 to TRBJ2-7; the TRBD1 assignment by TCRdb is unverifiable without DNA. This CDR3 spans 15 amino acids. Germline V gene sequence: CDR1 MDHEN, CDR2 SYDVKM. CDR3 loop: CASSRGTGVSYEQYF.

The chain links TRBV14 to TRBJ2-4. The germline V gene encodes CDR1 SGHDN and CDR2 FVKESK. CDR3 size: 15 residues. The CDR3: CASSQDTSVRDIQYF. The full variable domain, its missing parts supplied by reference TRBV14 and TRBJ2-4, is EAGVTQFPSHSVIEKGQTVTLRCDPISGHDNLYWYRRVMGKEIKFLLHFVKESKQDESGMPNNRFLAERTGGTYSTLKVQPAELEDSGVYFCASSQDTSVRDIQYFGAGTRLSVL.

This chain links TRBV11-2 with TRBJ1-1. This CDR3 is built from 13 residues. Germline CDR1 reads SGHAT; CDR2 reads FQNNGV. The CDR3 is CATRGSLRTEAFF. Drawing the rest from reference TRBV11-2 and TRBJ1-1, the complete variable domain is EAGVAQSPRYKIIEKRQSVAFWCNPISGHATLYWYQQILGQGPKLLIQFQNNGVVDDSQLPKDRFSAERLKGVDSTLKIQPAKLEDSAVYLCATRGSLRTEAFFGQGTRLTVV.

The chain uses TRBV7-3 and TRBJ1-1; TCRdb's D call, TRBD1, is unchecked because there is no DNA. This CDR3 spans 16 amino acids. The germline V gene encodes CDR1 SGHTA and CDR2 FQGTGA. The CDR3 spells CASSPNPGTENTEAFF.

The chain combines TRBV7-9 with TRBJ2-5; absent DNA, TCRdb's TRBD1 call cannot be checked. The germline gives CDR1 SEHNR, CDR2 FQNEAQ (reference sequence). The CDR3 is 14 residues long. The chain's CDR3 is CASSDARGRETQYF.

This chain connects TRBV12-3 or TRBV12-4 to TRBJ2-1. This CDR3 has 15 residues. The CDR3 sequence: CASSYGGGSYNEQFF.

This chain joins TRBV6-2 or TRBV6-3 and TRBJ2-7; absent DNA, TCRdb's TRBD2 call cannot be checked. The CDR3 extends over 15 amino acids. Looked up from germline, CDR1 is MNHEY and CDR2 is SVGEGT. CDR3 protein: CASSTALTSGDEQYF.

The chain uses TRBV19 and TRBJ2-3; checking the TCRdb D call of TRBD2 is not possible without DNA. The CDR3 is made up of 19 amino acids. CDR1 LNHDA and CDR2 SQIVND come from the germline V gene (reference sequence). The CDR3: CASSKILAGFFLGTDTQYF. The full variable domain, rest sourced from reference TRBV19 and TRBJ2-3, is DGGITQSPKYLFRKEGQNVTLSCEQNLNHDAMYWYRQDPGQGLRLIYYSQIVNDFQKGDIAEGYSVSREKKESFPLTVTSAQKNPTAFYLCASSKILAGFFLGTDTQYFGPGTRLTVL.

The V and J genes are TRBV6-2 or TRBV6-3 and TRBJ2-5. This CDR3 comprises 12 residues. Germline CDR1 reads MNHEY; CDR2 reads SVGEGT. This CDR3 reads CASTNNQETQYF.